This T cell receptor (beta chain) was observed in a study of CD8+ T cells in alopecia areata (dated by TCRdb to the late 2010s). In terms of the full investigation: The treated patients took part in an open-label pilot trial in which moderate-to-severe alopecia areata was treated with oral tofacitinib at 5 to 10 mg twice daily. Scalp clonality was compared across normal scalp (n=4), patchy alopecia areata scalp (n=8), and alopecia totalis/universalis scalp (n=8). The RNA source kit depended on sample type: the PAXgene miRNA kit for fixed scalp, the miRNeasy kit for PBMCs, and the RNeasy kit for mouse skin. Tofacitinib was administered for 6 to 18 months, and 6 months of follow-up off drug were then conducted to assess delayed response and recurrence. immunoSEQ multiplex PCR using 35 Vbeta forward primers and 13 Jbeta reverse primers was used to amplify TCRbeta CDR3 regions. Biopsies were taken from tofacitinib-treated patients at baseline and again at 4 and 24 weeks into treatment, and several of those patients also had a later scalp biopsy. In both human patients and the C3H/HeJ mouse model, the study applied high-throughput TCRbeta sequencing to look at T cell clonal expansion in alopecia areata. Scalp tissue and sorted CD4+ and CD8+ peripheral blood T cells from patchy and totalis/universalis alopecia areata patients and from healthy controls were covered by human TCRbeta sequencing. Beyond this particular receptor, the publication reports: Higher clonality and more expanded CD8+ clones were observed in lesional scalp than in normal scalp, particularly in alopecia totalis/universalis, a finding suggestive of antigenic drive. TCR sequences shared between patients were less clear than in mice, possibly partly because of HLA diversity in the patient population. Unlike mouse skin, where gammadelta T cells dominate, normal human skin contains resident alphabeta T cells that get sequenced too, which complicates analysis of the scalp TCR repertoire.

Concerning this clone itself: Its specific antigen is unknown. It has no much larger one-base neighbor in the sample; base qualities were not kept.

Per the germline V gene, MDHEN is the CDR1 and SYDVKM is the CDR2. The CDR3 numbers 14 residues from cysteine through phenylalanine. Of the read, only the CDR3 DNA is kept; its 42 bases are in frame from base 1. From V the trimming removes 5 bases and from J it removes 6 bases, while the gene matches leave 8 bases of the junction unaccounted for. Libraries were prepared through the immunoSEQ multiplex PCR assay. To provide template for TCR sequencing, every sample had RNA extracted and reverse transcribed into cDNA. First-strand cDNA was synthesized with SuperScript III using a 2:1 mix of oligo-dT and random hexamers. A synthetic immune receptor repertoire was used to assess amplification bias, and residual bias was removed computationally. Turning to the authors' computational methods: Raw reads were preprocessed for error removal, and CDR3 was defined according to IMGT conventions as running from the conserved cysteine to phenylalanine. Clonality was computed by normalizing Shannon entropy by log2 of the number of productive unique TCRs and subtracting the result from 1. Whether scalp clones were CD4 or CD8 was inferred by matching scalp TCRbeta sequences against CD4 and CD8 repertoires sorted from blood. TCRdb mirrors the immuneACCESS table, restricted to in-frame sequences. Some clones are absent from its copies; in checked studies, under half trace to an unresolved V gene, and the reason for the others is unknown. V and J calls and clone size are copied from that table; D and trimming were computed from the DNA. The sample table contains 90,000 to 100,000 clones; only one count was recorded for roughly 42% of them. Of the sample, 0.6% to 0.85% falls within the top ten clones.

Lesional scalp punch biopsies and peripheral blood were obtained from alopecia areata patients. PBMCs were separated by density centrifugation and stained for CD3, CD4 and CD8, after which CD4+ and CD8+ T cells were sorted on a FACSAria. The receptor's source is a human donor with alopecia areata. The chain is assembled from TRBV28 and TRBJ2-7; 9 central bases correspond to TRBD1. Sample: CD4+ T cells sorted from blood. The bases read TGTGCCAGCAGTACTGGGACAGGGAAGTCCGAGCAGTACTTC. This yields the protein CASSTGTGKSEQYF.